These T cell receptor beta chains were read from a single sample in a study of cytomegalovirus exposure and HLA in healthy donors. TCRdb keeps only in-frame clones here, not all; method: immunoSEQ multiplex PCR. This sample contains 150,000 to 200,000 clones. The sample taken for sequencing was PBMCs. The receptor source for this set is a man between 25 and 39 years old in good health and CMV-seronegative. The CDR3 runs from the conserved cysteine through the conserved F or W. The D gene is left open where the match is weak.

cdr3_aa cdr3_nt v_call d_call j_call
CASSPDWDRGEQYF TGTGCCAGCAGTCCCGACTGGGACAGGGGCGAGCAGTACTTC TRBV6-1 TRBD1 TRBJ2-7
CASSKTTGLAGELFF TGCGCCAGCAGCAAAACGACAGGGCTTGCCGGGGAGCTGTTTTTT TRBV5-1 TRBD1 TRBJ2-2
CAITGTENSPLHF TGTGCCATCACCGGGACTGAGAATTCACCCCTCCACTTT TRBV2 . TRBJ1-6
CASRMDREFNQPQHF TGTGCCAGCAGAATGGACAGGGAGTTCAATCAGCCCCAGCATTTT TRBV2 TRBD1 TRBJ1-5
CASRGLAGGLDEQFF TGCGCCAGCAGAGGACTAGCGGGGGGGCTCGATGAGCAGTTCTTC TRBV10-2 TRBD2 TRBJ2-1
CASSVEANPGNTIYF TGTGCCAGCAGCGTAGAAGCAAACCCTGGAAACACCATATATTTT TRBV9 . TRBJ1-3
CASSVVLLESQFF TGTGCCAGCAGTGTCGTATTATTGGAGTCGCAGTTCTTC TRBV2 . TRBJ2-1
CASSSSATGTFNYGYTF TGCGCCAGCAGCTCCTCAGCGACAGGGACCTTCAACTATGGCTACACCTTC TRBV5-1 TRBD1 TRBJ1-2
CASSLVFGQGKETQYF TGTGCCAGCAGCTTGGTTTTTGGACAGGGGAAAGAGACCCAGTACTTC TRBV5-5 TRBD1 TRBJ2-5
CASSPPGQGADEQFF TGTGCCAGCAGTCCGCCGGGACAGGGGGCGGATGAGCAGTTCTTC TRBV6-6 TRBD1 TRBJ2-1
CASSLVPISTDTQYF TGTGCCAGCAGTTTGGTTCCTATTAGCACAGATACGCAGTATTTT TRBV28 . TRBJ2-3
CASSASDRSHEQYF TGTGCCAGCAGCGCATCGGACAGGTCCCACGAGCAGTACTTC TRBV9 TRBD1 TRBJ2-7
CASSFPGNRKLFF TGTGCCAGCAGTTTCCCGGGAAATAGAAAACTGTTTTTT TRBV27 . TRBJ1-4
CASSESAAGTGGNGYTF TGTGCCAGCAGTGAATCCGCTGCCGGGACAGGGGGGAATGGCTACACCTTC TRBV25-1 TRBD1 TRBJ1-2
CSVAKKRIRQVSSYEQYF TGCAGCGTTGCTAAAAAAAGGATAAGGCAGGTGAGCTCCTACGAGCAGTACTTC TRBV29-1 . TRBJ2-7
CASRPGYSNQPQHF TGTGCCAGCAGGCCAGGGTATAGCAATCAGCCCCAGCATTTT TRBV7-2 . TRBJ1-5
CASGTSGNYEQYF TGCGCCAGCGGGACTAGCGGAAACTACGAGCAGTACTTC TRBV10-1 TRBD2 TRBJ2-7
CASSQDQGDRSPQHF TGCGCCAGCAGCCAAGATCAGGGGGACAGGAGCCCGCAGCATTTT TRBV4-1 TRBD1 TRBJ1-5
CAWSVPRTLGYEQYF TGTGCCTGGAGTGTACCAAGGACATTAGGCTACGAGCAGTACTTC TRBV30 . TRBJ2-7
CASSRTGGRETQYF TGCGCCAGCAGCCGGACAGGGGGGAGAGAGACCCAGTACTTC TRBV4-3 TRBD1 TRBJ2-5
CASSLRLGAGEQYF TGTGCCAGCAGCCTCCGACTAGGTGCTGGCGAGCAGTACTTC TRBV13 . TRBJ2-7
CASNSALSTDTQYF TGCGCCAGCAACTCCGCCCTAAGCACAGATACGCAGTATTTT TRBV5-1 . TRBJ2-3
CASSFDWSYNSPLHF TGCGCCAGCAGCTTTGACTGGAGCTATAATTCACCCCTCCACTTT TRBV4-3 . TRBJ1-6
CASRKDRGRTEAFF TGTGCCAGTCGTAAGGACAGGGGAAGGACTGAAGCTTTCTTT TRBV19 TRBD1 TRBJ1-1
CASSFGNTEAFF TGTGCCAGCAGCTTCGGGAACACTGAAGCTTTCTTT TRBV11-1 . TRBJ1-1
CASSSRVGRGEHRNSPLHF TGTGCCAGCAGCTCCCGCGTAGGCAGGGGCGAGCATCGTAATTCACCCCTCCACTTT TRBV4-2 . TRBJ1-6
CASSPDRGGGNQPQHF TGTGCCAGCAGTCCTGACAGGGGAGGAGGCAATCAGCCCCAGCATTTT TRBV27 TRBD1 TRBJ1-5
CSARHRDRGETAYEQYF TGCAGCGCCCGCCACCGGGACAGGGGTGAAACTGCCTACGAGCAGTACTTC TRBV29-1 TRBD1 TRBJ2-7
CASSSRTPPSSYEQYF TGTGCCAGCAGCTCCCGGACTCCGCCTAGCTCCTACGAGCAGTACTTC TRBV5-8 . TRBJ2-7
CASSQGIDSPLHF TGTGCCAGCAGTCAGGGGATTGATTCACCCCTCCACTTT TRBV7-9 . TRBJ1-6
CASSQTAGELSYNEQFF TGTGCCAGCAGCCAGACAGCGGGAGAATTGTCCTACAATGAGCAGTTCTTC TRBV11-3 TRBD2 TRBJ2-1
CASSPMTRDTDTQYF TGTGCCAGCAGCCCGATGACTAGAGACACAGATACGCAGTATTTT TRBV14 . TRBJ2-3
CASRPRGASEAFF TGTGCCAGCAGACCCAGGGGGGCCAGTGAAGCTTTCTTT TRBV7-2 TRBD1 TRBJ1-1
CASSPVGRVFRGTEAFF TGTGCCAGCAGCCCCGTCGGGCGAGTTTTTAGGGGCACTGAAGCTTTCTTT TRBV5-4 . TRBJ1-1